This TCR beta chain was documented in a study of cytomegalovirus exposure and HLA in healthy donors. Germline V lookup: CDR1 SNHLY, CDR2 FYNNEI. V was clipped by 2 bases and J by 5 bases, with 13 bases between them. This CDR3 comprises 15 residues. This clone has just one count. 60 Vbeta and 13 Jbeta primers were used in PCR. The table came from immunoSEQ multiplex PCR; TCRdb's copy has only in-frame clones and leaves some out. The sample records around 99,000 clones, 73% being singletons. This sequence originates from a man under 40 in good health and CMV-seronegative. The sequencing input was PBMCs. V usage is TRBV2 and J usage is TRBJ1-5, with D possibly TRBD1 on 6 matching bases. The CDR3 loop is CASSETGQPDQPQHF. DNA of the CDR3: TGTGCCAGCAGTGAAACCGGACAGCCGGATCAGCCCCAGCATTTT.